This T cell receptor (beta chain) was observed in a study of early T cells in non-severe SARS-CoV-2 infection. Across the whole study: The chains were unpaired, and the sequenced material was bulk RNA from unsorted whole blood. Study findings and constraints: Private and CD4 specificities were missed by VDJdb matching, which favored anti-spike CD8 responses.

At least ten counts were recorded for this clonotype. The antigen remains undetermined. Trimming took off 3 bases at V and 6 bases at J, with 12 bases between the two ends. The length of the CDR3 is 15 residues. The protocol attached unique molecular identifiers to individual cDNA molecules. TCRdb reprocessed the 5' RACE reads with MiXCR, giving one entry per CDR3 protein. The sample yields about 110,000 distinct CDR3 sequences, roughly 12% seen once. The sequencing used whole blood, collected at baseline. This sequence was found in an adult who was a healthcare worker with PCR-confirmed SARS-CoV-2 infection or an uninfected control (not recorded which). The chain links TRBV12-3 or TRBV12-4 to TRBJ1-6, with unresolved D. The CDR3 spells CASSFATGSNSPLHF. The CDR3 coding sequence is TGTGCCAGCAGTTTTGCCACGGGCTCTAATTCACCCCTCCACTTT.